This entry lists 24 T cell receptor beta chains sequenced from one sample in a study of metastatic and nonmetastatic thyroid tumors. MiXCR reprocessed the PCR reads for TCRdb. This table has tens of thousands of clones, about 17% appearing once. No treatment had been given to any patient before thyroid surgery. The source material was blood. The receptors shown here come from a male donor with papillary thyroid cancer or a benign thyroid nodule (not recorded which). Some clones in this sample may be carry-over from other donors' samples.

This clone appeared many times. J is TRBJ2-5 and V is TRBV18; D remains unclear. Germline V gene data show CDR1 as KGHSH and CDR2 as LQKENI. Trimming removed 3 bases at V and 5 bases at J, with 13 bases between. The CDR3 contains 14 residues. Written as DNA, the CDR3 is TGTGCCAGCTCACCCAGTAGATCGCAGGAGACCCAGTACTTC. Residues: CASSPSRSQETQYF.

At least ten counts were recorded for this clone. The chain links TRBV5-1 to TRBJ2-3; D is unclear. V lost 0 bases and J lost 6, with 2 bases in between. The CDR3 has 11 amino acids. Germline assignment: CDR1 SGHRS and CDR2 YFSETQ. The CDR3 nucleotides are TGCGCCAGCAGCTTGGGGGATACGCAGTATTTT. It translates to CASSLGDTQYF.

This clone has a count of ten or more. The rearrangement links TRBV7-2 to TRBJ1-2; no definite D call. V shed 5 bases and J shed 0 bases, with 10 bases lying between them. CDR3 size: 14 residues. Per the germline V gene, CDR1 is SGHTA and CDR2 is FQGNSA. CDR3 DNA: TGTGCCAGCAGCCCCTACCGCACTAACTATGGCTACACCTTC. This translates into CASSPYRTNYGYTF.

Note on this clone: A read error is possible here, since a much larger clone lies one base away. This chain links TRBV10-2 with TRBJ1-1; possibly TRBD1 for D (6 bases). CDR1 and CDR2 from the germline V gene are WSHSY and SAAADI. The ends were cut back, 6 bases at V and 4 bases at J, with 15 bases in the middle. This CDR3 is 14 amino acids long. CDR3 nucleotides: TGCGCCAGCAGCCCTACAGGGTTCTGCACTGAAGCTTTCTTT. This codes for CASSPTGFCTEAFF.

V gene TRBV5-1 combines with J gene TRBJ2-6, with a tentative D call TRBD2 (5 bases). The CDR3 runs 20 residues. V gave up 0 bases and J gave up 1 base, with 20 bases separating them. Germline V gives CDR1 SGHRS, CDR2 YFSETQ. Here the CDR3 reads CASSLEVERFYKSGANVLTF. The DNA of the CDR3 is TGCGCCAGCAGCTTGGAGGTGGAGCGGTTCTATAAATCTGGGGCCAACGTCCTGACTTTC. Full variable domain (missing parts from reference TRBV5-1 and TRBJ2-6): KAGVTQTPRYLIKTRGQQVTLSCSPISGHRSVSWYQQTPGQGLQFLFEYFSETQRNKGNFPGRFSGRQFSNSRSEMNVSTLELGDSALYLCASSLEVERFYKSGANVLTFGAGSRLTVL.

This clone was found many times. The chain joins TRBV20-1 to TRBJ1-2, with D possibly TRBD1 on 5 matching bases. Trimming removed 6 bases at V and 2 bases at J, with 7 bases between. The length of the CDR3 is 11 residues. Germline lookup yields CDR1 DFQATT and CDR2 SNEGSKA (reference sequence). The CDR3 nucleotides read TGCAGTGCCACAGGAAACTATGGCTACACCTTC. It translates to CSATGNYGYTF.

Ten or more counts support this clone. This sequence joins TRBV6-4 and TRBJ1-1; tentatively, D is TRBD1 (6 bases). The CDR3 loop spans 15 amino acids. Trimming took off 4 bases at V and 3 bases at J, with 15 bases between the two ends. Germline CDR1 reads MRHNA; CDR2 reads SNTAGT. DNA of the CDR3: TGTGCCAGCAGTGCCGCAGGGGCGGAGGACACTGAAGCTTTCTTT. Translated: CASSAAGAEDTEAFF.

This clone showed up many times. This sequence joins TRBV7-8 and TRBJ1-1, with D maybe TRBD1 (5 bases). With 1 base removed from V and 1 base from J, the gap between germline ends came to 19 bases. CDR3 length: 18 residues. Germline CDR1 SGHVS, CDR2 FQNEAQ. The CDR3 DNA sequence: TGTGCCAGCAGCTTAGTTTATCGGACAACCAGGACGAACACTGAAGCTTTCTTT. As protein: CASSLVYRTTRTNTEAFF.

This clone was seen many times. The rearrangement links TRBV2 to TRBJ1-5; no clear D gene. Germline CDR1 and CDR2: SNHLY and FYNNEI. The V gene lost 2 bases and the J gene lost 4 bases, with 12 bases spanning the gap. This CDR3 has 15 amino acids. Here the CDR3 DNA reads TGTGCCAGCAGTGAAAGAACACAGTCGAATCAGCCCCAGCATTTT. Translated: CASSERTQSNQPQHF.

In its sample, this clone is medium-sized (0.01 to 0.1%). V is TRBV27 and J is TRBJ2-3; weak D call: TRBD2 (5 bases). Trimming shortened V by 5 bases and J by 1 base, and 10 bases separated the two germline ends. The V gene's germline CDR1 is MNHEY and CDR2 SMNVEV (reference sequence). This CDR3 has 14 amino acids. This CDR3 reads CASSKRDRTDTQYF. The CDR3 DNA reads TGTGCCAGCAGTAAGAGGGATCGCACAGATACGCAGTATTTT.

V usage is TRBV5-1 and J usage is TRBJ2-2, with TRBD1 matching over 8 bases. Germline V gene lookup returns CDR1 SGHRS and CDR2 YFSETQ. The V and J ends lost 3 bases and 3 bases, in that order; junction bases with no gene match: 10. The CDR3 consists of 17 residues. As DNA, the CDR3 is TGCGCCAGCAGCTGGAATACAGGGGGTGGGGACACCGGGGAGCTGTTTTTT. It is translated as CASSWNTGGGDTGELFF.

The rearrangement joins TRBV5-5 to TRBJ1-1, with D unclear. CDR1 SGHKS and CDR2 YYEKEE come from the germline V gene (reference sequence). The CDR3 sequence is 13 residues long. V was trimmed by 4 bases and J by 4 bases, leaving 11 bases between them. The CDR3 sequence: CASSRGWGTEAFF. In DNA, the CDR3 is TGTGCCAGCAGCCGAGGGTGGGGCACTGAAGCTTTCTTT.

In its sample, this clone was seen many times. This chain connects TRBV11-2 to TRBJ2-3; 14 bases fit TRBD2. Germline V lookup: CDR1 SGHAT, CDR2 FQNNGV. This CDR3 comprises 16 residues. The J segment lost 3 bases and the V segment lost 7 bases, leaving 6 bases of the junction unmatched. Here the CDR3 DNA reads TGTGCCAGCACCCCCGGGACTAGCGGGAGAACAGATACGCAGTATTTT. It codes for CASTPGTSGRTDTQYF.

CDR3 amino acids: CSAREGGDGLDTEAFF. The CDR3 DNA reads TGCAGTGCTAGAGAGGGAGGGGACGGCCTCGACACTGAAGCTTTCTTT. J is TRBJ1-1 and V is TRBV20-1; possible D gene TRBD1, 5 bases. V lost 0 bases and J lost 3, with 17 bases in between. This CDR3 region has 16 residues. The germline V gene has CDR1 DFQATT and CDR2 SNEGSKA (reference sequence).

This clone was seen more than once but under ten times. One junction end does not reproduce the germline sequence, and a read error may be involved. V gene TRBV6-1 combines with J gene TRBJ1-2, with TRBD1 as a possible D gene (5 bases). The CDR3 is 15 amino acids. Per the germline V gene, CDR1 is MNHNS and CDR2 is SASEGT. The CDR3 nucleotides read TGTGTCAGCAGTGAAGCGGGGGGAGAAGGCGGTGGCTACACCTTC. The encoded protein is CVSSEAGGEGGGYTF.

In its sample, this clone was seen many times. The chain combines TRBV7-6 with TRBJ2-7, with 7 bases identical to TRBD1. This CDR3 has 15 residues. J gave up 1 base and V 5 bases, and 8 bases lay outside the gene matches. The germline CDR1 and CDR2 sequences are SGHVS and FNYEAQ. CDR3 nucleotides: TGTGCCAGCAGCCTAGGGACAGACCCATCCTACGAGCAGTACTTC. As protein: CASSLGTDPSYEQYF.

Ten or more counts support this clone. The chain links TRBV19 to TRBJ2-7; TRBD2 aligns across 7 bases. The ends lost 5 bases at V and 5 bases at J; junction bases unmatched: 12. Germline-derived CDR1 and CDR2 are LNHDA and SQIVND (reference sequence). The CDR3 covers 15 residues. In nucleotides, the CDR3 is TGTGCCAGTAGTGGGGAGGGGCAGAGGGCCGACGAGCAGTACTTC. Amino acids: CASSGEGQRADEQYF.

This clone was counted at least ten times. The J gene is TRBJ1-2, the V gene TRBV11-2; D is perhaps TRBD1 (5 bases). CDR1 SGHAT and CDR2 FQNNGV come from the germline V gene. Trimming cost V 5 bases and J 6 bases, with 10 bases left between them. The CDR3 sequence is 12 residues long. The CDR3, as DNA: TGTGCCAGCAGCCAAGAGACAGATGGCTACACCTTC. Translating it yields CASSQETDGYTF. Full variable domain (remainder filled in from reference TRBV11-2 and TRBJ1-2): EAGVAQSPRYKIIEKRQSVAFWCNPISGHATLYWYQQILGQGPKLLIQFQNNGVVDDSQLPKDRFSAERLKGVDSTLKIQPAKLEDSAVYLCASSQETDGYTFGSGTRLTVV.

This clone was recorded a few times. The rearrangement links TRBV12-3 or TRBV12-4 to TRBJ2-1; D unclear. The V and J ends lost 4 bases and 10 bases respectively, with 26 bases between them. The CDR3 extends over 17 amino acids. In nucleotides, the CDR3 is TGTGCCAGCAGTTCGGCCGCCGGTACACCCTCTCGTGGCGAGCAGTTCTTC. The encoded protein is CASSSAAGTPSRGEQFF.

This clone was seen many times. Other nucleotide sequences from this sample produce the same CDR3. The chain uses TRBV19 and TRBJ2-7; 7 nucleotides match TRBD1. The CDR3 sequence is 14 residues long. Per the germline V gene, CDR1 is LNHDA and CDR2 is SQIVND (reference sequence). The junction had 5 bases not matched to a gene; V was cut back by 4 bases and J by 2 bases. The chain's CDR3 is CASSTGQAAYEQYF. The CDR3 bases are TGTGCCAGTAGTACCGGACAGGCAGCCTACGAGCAGTACTTC.

This clone was detected ten times or more. Just one base apart from a much larger clone, this may be a read error. The chain recombines TRBV10-3 with TRBJ1-1, with TRBD1 identical over 9 bases. V trimming: 0 bases; J trimming: 5 bases; junction bases outside the gene matches: 7. The germline CDR1 and CDR2 sequences are ENHRY and SYGVKD. The CDR3 consists of 16 residues. For the CDR3, the DNA is TGTGCCATCAGTGAGTCGGGACAGGGATCGCTTACTGAAGCTTTCTTT. As protein: CAISESGQGSLTEAFF.

The chain has TRBV24-1 and TRBJ2-7, with 8 bases identical to TRBD2. Germline V lookup: CDR1 KGHDR, CDR2 SFDVKD. The V gene end was trimmed by 4 bases and the J gene end by 5 bases; junction bases not matched to a gene: 3. The CDR3 runs to 13 residues. This chain's CDR3 is CATSDGTRDEQYF. As DNA, the CDR3 is TGTGCCACCAGTGACGGGACTAGGGACGAGCAGTACTTC.

There are a few counts of this clone. The chain combines TRBV12-3 or TRBV12-4 with TRBJ2-3; 10 bases are shared with TRBD2. This CDR3 contains 18 residues. With 3 bases clipped from V and 7 bases from J, the junction kept 16 bases outside the gene matches. The CDR3 DNA is TGTGCCAGCAGTTTTAGGAGCGGGAGGGGTCGTGCTACACATACGCAGTATTTT. Translated, it gives CASSFRSGRGRATHTQYF.

This clone showed up many times. The chain uses TRBV12-3 or TRBV12-4 and TRBJ1-3, with no clear D. The CDR3 is made up of 15 amino acids. V lost 7 bases and J lost 0, with 13 bases in between. This CDR3 reads CASTPQGYSGNTIYF. The DNA of the CDR3 is TGTGCCAGCACCCCCCAAGGGTACTCTGGAAACACCATATATTTT.